This T cell receptor beta chain appears in the sequencing data of a study of T cell repertoires in cytomegalovirus infection. TCRdb analysed the reads with MiXCR anew, one entry per CDR3 protein. The table includes 510,000 or so distinct CDR3 sequences, less than 30% detected once. Germline V gene lookup returns CDR1 DFQATT and CDR2 SNEGSKA (reference sequence). J was trimmed by 2 bases and V by 8 bases; bases with no gene match: 3. The CDR3 is made up of 13 amino acids. The sequencing sample was made of PBMCs. The rearrangement links TRBV20-1 to TRBJ2-7, with TRBD2 matching 13 bases. The clonotype comes from a human donor in good health (CMV status not recorded). Some clones in this sample may be carry-over from other donors' samples. The CDR3 nucleotides read TGCAGTACCGGGACTAGCGGGACCTACGAGCAGTACTTC. It yields the protein CSTGTSGTYEQYF.